The entry below gives a single T cell receptor (beta chain) sequence along with its context. It was RNA transcripts that yielded the amplified TCR beta CDR3 regions. During a first-round RT-PCR of the TCR CDR3, the HTBI primer set was used. TCRdb processed the multiplex PCR reads anew with MiXCR; each CDR3 protein has one entry. Here the sample spans roughly 710,000 distinct CDR3 sequences, under 45% being singletons. This entry comes from a study of T cells in Graves' hyperthyroidism and ophthalmopathy. Germline V gives CDR1 MDHEN, CDR2 SYDVKM. The CDR3 totals 14 residues. The V end was cut by 3 bases, the J end by 4 bases, with 13 bases between.

Sample: blood. The rearrangement links TRBV28 to TRBJ2-7; no reliable D call. This sequence was found in a woman in her thirties or forties with Graves' hyperthyroidism. CDR3 sequence (DNA): TGTGCCAGCAGTTTTCGGCATAAGTTTTACGAGCAGTACTTC. It yields the protein CASSFRHKFYEQYF.